This T cell receptor beta chain comes out of a study of T cells in Graves' hyperthyroidism and ophthalmopathy. Exclusion of patients followed from uncontrolled infection, other autoimmune disease, pregnancy or lactation. Many counts were recorded for this clonotype. The antigen remains unidentified. Findings and limits, study-wide: Ophthalmopathy and stable hyperthyroidism were told apart by a 13 V-J model. The model's output predicted ophthalmopathy at a median of approximately 6.5 months prior to onset.

The CDR3 contains 13 residues. Trimming removed 3 bases at V and 5 bases at J, with 7 bases between. Germline assignment: CDR1 SEHNR and CDR2 FQNEAQ (reference sequence). Authors of the study amplified TCR beta CDR3 regions from RNA transcripts. The study used the HTBI primer set for a first-round RT-PCR of the TCR CDR3. TCRdb itself ran the multiplex PCR reads through MiXCR, one entry per CDR3 protein. Among about 290,000 distinct CDR3 sequences listed, 13% were seen once. This rearrangement joins TRBV7-9 to TRBJ2-2; D ambiguous. This sequence was found in a woman aged 25 to 39 with Graves' hyperthyroidism that later progressed to Graves' ophthalmopathy. The sample comprised blood. CDR3 protein: CASSLADTGELFF. The CDR3 nucleotides read TGTGCCAGCAGCTTGGCGGATACCGGGGAGCTGTTTTTT.